The 24 T cell receptor beta chains given below trace back to one sample, sequenced in a study of blood T cell repertoires in COVID-19. Assay: immunoSEQ multiplex PCR; the TCRdb copy retains only in-frame clones and omits some. The table lists fewer than 100,000 clones, 65% to 90% of them singletons. The sample was peripheral blood. These receptors all come from a man between 60 and 75 years old with acute or convalescent COVID-19.

The CDR3: CASSPPRGVGGKTQYF. The CDR3 DNA is TGTGCCAGCAGCCCCCCACGTGGGGTGGGAGGGAAGACCCAGTACTTC. J is TRBJ2-5 and V is TRBV7-8; 7 bases agree with TRBD2. V dropped 5 bases and J dropped 6; count of bases not matched to a gene: 15. In germline, CDR1 is SGHVS, CDR2 FQNEAQ. This CDR3 is built from 16 residues.

The chain has TRBV18 and TRBJ2-3; possibly TRBD1 for D (5 bases). The CDR3 runs 15 residues. The germline V gene has CDR1 KGHSH and CDR2 LQKENI. V lost 3 bases to trimming and J lost 1 base, with 11 bases between them. The CDR3 reads CASSPRDSRTDTQYF. CDR3 in DNA: TGTGCCAGCTCACCTCGAGACAGCCGCACAGATACGCAGTATTTT.

The V call is TRBV3-1 (or the pseudogene TRBV3-2), the J call TRBJ1-5, with D uncertain. The CDR3 is made up of 14 amino acids. CDR1 is LGHDT, CDR2 YNNKEL, per germline (reference sequence). V lost 0 bases to trimming and J lost 6 bases, with 9 bases between them. Here the CDR3 reads CASSQDPTIQPQHF. The CDR3 nucleotides are TGTGCCAGCAGCCAAGATCCGACAATTCAGCCCCAGCATTTT.

The chain has TRBV5-8 and TRBJ1-5; D may be TRBD1 (5 bases). The germline CDR1 and CDR2 sequences are SGHTS and YDEGEE. The CDR3 covers 16 residues. V was pared by 2 bases and J by 2 bases, with 14 bases between. The CDR3 DNA reads TGTGCCAGCAGCTTTTCAGGGTCCGGAGGCAATCAGCCCCAGCATTTT. This encodes CASSFSGSGGNQPQHF.

The chain joins TRBV6-4 to TRBJ2-1, with 11 bases identical to TRBD2. The J segment lost 4 bases and the V segment lost 4 bases, leaving 3 bases of the junction unmatched. This CDR3 region has 15 residues. In germline, CDR1 is MRHNA, CDR2 SNTAGT. CDR3 nucleotide sequence: TGTGCCAGCAGTGTAGCGGGAGGGCCTTACAATGAGCAGTTCTTC. The encoded protein is CASSVAGGPYNEQFF.

The CDR3 nucleotides read TGTGCCAGCAGCAACCCCGGGACAGGGGGCCTCGAGCAGTACTTC. Translated: CASSNPGTGGLEQYF. The J gene is TRBJ2-7, the V gene TRBV9; TRBD1 agrees at 12 bases. The CDR3 is 15 amino acids. Trimming at V came to 4 bases and at J to 6 bases, leaving 8 bases not matched to a gene. In germline, CDR1 is SGDLS, CDR2 YYNGEE.

V usage is TRBV6-5 and J usage is TRBJ2-5, with TRBD1 matching over 9 bases. The CDR3 consists of 14 residues. Germline V gene sequence: CDR1 MNHEY, CDR2 SVGAGI. After removal of 5 bases from V and 5 bases from J, the junction contained 6 bases not matched to a gene. The CDR3 coding sequence is TGTGCCAGCAGTCTACAGGGGGCCGTGGAGACCCAGTACTTC. Translating it yields CASSLQGAVETQYF.

This chain joins TRBV3-1 (or the pseudogene TRBV3-2) and TRBJ2-7; possibly TRBD2 for D (5 bases). V lost 0 bases and J 4 bases, leaving 13 bases between the germline ends. This CDR3 contains 15 residues. CDR1 and CDR2 from the germline V gene are LGHDT and YNNKEL (reference sequence). CDR3 in amino acids: CASSQDAGRGYEQYF. The CDR3 nucleotides read TGTGCCAGCAGCCAAGATGCAGGTAGAGGGTACGAGCAGTACTTC.

This chain uses TRBV11-1 with TRBJ2-1; TRBD1 agrees at 9 bases. Germline CDR1 SGHAT, CDR2 FQDESV (reference sequence). The CDR3 has 15 amino acids. Trimming cost V 5 bases and J 6 bases; bases outside gene matches: 8. The CDR3, as DNA: TGTGCCAGCAGCCTACAGGGGGCTCTTACCAATGAGCAGTTCTTC. It specifies CASSLQGALTNEQFF.

This clone has only a few counts. The V and J genes are TRBV5-1 and TRBJ2-2; 8 bases are a match to TRBD2. The CDR3 is 16 residues long. CDR1 is SGHRS, CDR2 YFSETQ, per germline. V was clipped by 2 bases and J by 4 bases; unmatched bases: 7. CDR3 sequence (DNA): TGCGCCAGCAGCTTAGGGTTAGCGGGACCCACCGGGGAGCTGTTTTTT. Translated, it gives CASSLGLAGPTGELFF.

This clone was seen a few times. The chain carries TRBV6-5 and TRBJ1-2, with 9 bases fitting TRBD1. Per the germline V gene, CDR1 is MNHEY and CDR2 is SVGAGI. The CDR3 runs to 14 residues. V lost 7 bases, J lost 1 base, and 4 bases stayed unmatched. Here the CDR3 reads CASTRDRDNYGYTF. The CDR3 bases are TGTGCCAGCACCCGGGACAGGGATAACTATGGCTACACCTTC.

Details on this clone: Germline is not matched at one junction end, which may reflect a read error. The genes are TRBV7-3 and TRBJ1-1; D gene ambiguous. Germline loops: CDR1 SGHTA, CDR2 FQGTGA. The CDR3 runs to 13 residues. CDR3 DNA: TGTGCCAGCAGCCTAACACAGAACACTGAAGCTTTCTTT. As protein: CASSLTQNTEAFF.

The chain recombines TRBV7-9 with TRBJ2-5; 9 bases are shared with TRBD2. With 5 bases clipped from V and 4 bases from J, the junction kept 5 bases outside the gene matches. This CDR3 has 14 amino acids. CDR1 and CDR2 (germline): SEHNR, FQNEAQ (reference sequence). The CDR3 region has the DNA TGTGCCAGCAGCCCAAGCGGGGGGCGAGAGACCCAGTACTTC. Protein: CASSPSGGRETQYF.

The gene calls are TRBV15 and TRBJ1-1, with a possible D match to TRBD1 (6 bases). Between the trimmed V and J ends, which lost 9 bases and 1 base, there was a span of 15 bases. Looked up from germline, CDR1 is LNHNV and CDR2 is YYDKDF (reference sequence). CDR3 size: 14 residues. CDR3 sequence: CATTRDTQNTEAFF. CDR3 in DNA: TGTGCCACTACCCGGGACACACAGAACACTGAAGCTTTCTTT.

The V call is TRBV27, the J call TRBJ1-3; D not certain. The germline V and J ends were trimmed by 3 bases and 3 bases, with 9 bases remaining between them. Germline lookup yields CDR1 MNHEY and CDR2 SMNVEV (reference sequence). The CDR3 extends over 14 amino acids. CDR3 bases: TGTGCCAGCAGTTTTGCGGGATTTGGAAACACCATATATTTT. Its translation is CASSFAGFGNTIYF.

This sequence joins TRBV19 and TRBJ2-6; possible D gene TRBD2, 5 bases. CDR1 is LNHDA, CDR2 SQIVND, per germline (reference sequence). The CDR3 extends over 16 amino acids. V was shortened by 5 bases and J by 4 bases, with 15 bases between the two germline ends. CDR3 sequence reads: CASSPGKYPGANVLTF. The CDR3 DNA sequence: TGTGCCAGTAGTCCGGGAAAATACCCGGGGGCCAACGTCCTGACTTTC.

The genes are TRBV18 and TRBJ2-3; tentative D call: TRBD2 (5 bases). V dropped 3 bases and J dropped 7 bases, with 14 bases sitting between them. The CDR3 sequence is 14 residues long. Germline V gives CDR1 KGHSH, CDR2 LQKENI. The CDR3 spells CASSPQTASYTQYF. CDR3 coding DNA: TGTGCCAGCTCACCTCAGACCGCTAGCTATACGCAGTATTTT.

The rearrangement links TRBV5-5 to TRBJ1-4, with TRBD1 matching over 7 bases. This CDR3 has 15 residues. Trimming at V came to 4 bases and at J to 5 bases, leaving 8 bases not matched to a gene. Germline V gives CDR1 SGHKS, CDR2 YYEKEE (reference sequence). The CDR3 spells CASSLGTDPNEKLFF. CDR3 DNA sequence: TGTGCCAGCAGCCTCGGGACAGACCCCAATGAAAAACTGTTTTTT.

The gene calls are TRBV11-3 and TRBJ2-1, with D uncertain. There are 15 residues in the CDR3. CDR1 SGHNT and CDR2 YENEEA come from the germline V gene. The V end was cut by 1 base, the J end by 8 bases, with 15 bases between. This CDR3 is CASSLGGSDWHEQFF. CDR3 nucleotide sequence: TGTGCCAGCAGCTTAGGTGGCTCCGACTGGCATGAGCAGTTCTTC.

V usage is TRBV2 and J usage is TRBJ1-6; 10 bases are shared with TRBD1. The V and J ends lost 7 bases and 7 bases, in that order; junction bases with no gene match: 4. Germline V gives CDR1 SNHLY, CDR2 FYNNEI. The CDR3 sequence is 14 residues long. CDR3 loop: CASNDRGPNSPLHF. In DNA, the CDR3 is TGTGCCAGCAATGACAGGGGGCCAAATTCACCCCTCCACTTT.

This clone has just one count. The genes are TRBV19 and TRBJ1-5; D not certain. The length of the CDR3 is 12 residues. Germline V gene data show CDR1 as LNHDA and CDR2 as SQIVND (reference sequence). Trimming took off 5 bases at V and 7 bases at J, with 9 bases between the two ends. The DNA of the CDR3 is TGTGCCAGTAGTCGACAACAGCAGCCCCAGCATTTT. It encodes CASSRQQQPQHF.

The V call is TRBV30, the J call TRBJ1-3; D not resolved. Trimming shortened V by 0 bases and J by 3 bases, and 9 bases separated the two germline ends. Germline CDR1 and CDR2: GTSNPN and SVGIG (reference sequence). The CDR3 is made up of 14 amino acids. DNA for the CDR3: TGTGCCTGGAGTGTGTTCGGGGTTGGAAACACCATATATTTT. Residues: CAWSVFGVGNTIYF.

The chain links TRBV5-1 to TRBJ1-4; maybe TRBD1 (6 bases). This CDR3 region has 15 residues. The V end lost 4 bases, the J end lost 4 bases, and 14 bases lay between the germline ends. Germline CDR1 and CDR2: SGHRS and YFSETQ. The chain's CDR3 is CASSQTGLNNEKLFF. CDR3 DNA sequence: TGCGCCAGCAGCCAAACAGGGTTAAATAATGAAAAACTGTTTTTT.

This chain connects TRBV7-6 to TRBJ2-1, with a possible D match to TRBD1 (6 bases). The V gene's germline CDR1 is SGHVS and CDR2 FNYEAQ. The CDR3 is 15 amino acids. V shed 2 bases and J shed 5 bases, with 13 bases lying between them. The CDR3 DNA is TGTGCCAGCAGCTTATTTAGGGACACAAACAATGAGCAGTTCTTC. This gives the protein CASSLFRDTNNEQFF.